Below are 2 T cell receptor beta chains sequenced from a single sample in a study of early T cells in non-severe SARS-CoV-2 infection. MiXCR, applied by TCRdb to the 5' RACE reads, yields one record per CDR3 protein. The sample shows about 97,000 distinct CDR3 sequences, around 13% of them seen only once. Sequencing was performed on whole blood. The receptors originated from an adult who was a healthcare worker with PCR-confirmed SARS-CoV-2 infection or an uninfected control (not recorded which).

The chain links TRBV4-1 to TRBJ2-1, with 9 bases identical to TRBD1. The CDR3 consists of 16 residues. Germline lookup yields CDR1 MGHRA and CDR2 YSYEKL. J gave up 6 bases and V 3 bases, and 9 bases lay outside the gene matches. The CDR3 DNA sequence: TGCGCCAGCAGCCAGGACAGGGGTCGCCTACGCAATGAGCAGTTCTTC. It yields the protein CASSQDRGRLRNEQFF.

The rearrangement joins TRBV27 to TRBJ1-1, with 8 bases aligning to TRBD1. Germline-derived CDR1 and CDR2 are MNHEY and SMNVEV (reference sequence). V was pared by 5 bases and J by 5 bases, with 4 bases of the junction left unmatched. This CDR3 comprises 13 residues. In nucleotides, the CDR3 is TGTGCCAGCAGTCCGGGACAGGTGACTGAAGCTTTCTTT. It translates to CASSPGQVTEAFF.